The present entry profiles one T cell receptor beta chain with its context. The data were obtained in a study of blood T cell repertoires in COVID-19. Libraries were prepared by immunoSEQ multiplex PCR; TCRdb keeps only in-frame clonotypes and omits some of them. The sample gives 150,000 to 200,000 clones, just under 90% of which show up once; around 12% is in the top ten. The V segment lost 4 bases and the J segment 7 bases; nucleotides outside the gene matches: 9. CDR3 size: 16 residues. Germline loops: CDR1 LGHDT, CDR2 YNNKEL (reference sequence). The specimen was peripheral blood. V gene TRBV3-1 (or the pseudogene TRBV3-2) combines with J gene TRBJ2-2; 10 positions match TRBD1. The TCR was taken from an older woman with COVID-19, enrolled during active disease. CDR3 sequence: CASSPGSGTGVGELFF. The CDR3 nucleotides are TGTGCCAGCAGCCCGGGATCCGGGACAGGGGTCGGGGAGCTGTTTTTT.